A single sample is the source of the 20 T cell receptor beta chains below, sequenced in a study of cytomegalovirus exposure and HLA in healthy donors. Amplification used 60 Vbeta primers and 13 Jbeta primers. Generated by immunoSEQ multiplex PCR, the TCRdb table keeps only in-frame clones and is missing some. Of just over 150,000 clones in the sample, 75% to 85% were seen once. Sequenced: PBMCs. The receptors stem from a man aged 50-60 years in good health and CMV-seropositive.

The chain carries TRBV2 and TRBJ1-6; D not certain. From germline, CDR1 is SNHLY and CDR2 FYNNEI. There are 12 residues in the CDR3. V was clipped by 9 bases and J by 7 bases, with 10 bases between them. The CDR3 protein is CARREQNSPLHF. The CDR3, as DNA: TGTGCCAGGCGGGAGCAGAATTCACCCCTCCACTTT.

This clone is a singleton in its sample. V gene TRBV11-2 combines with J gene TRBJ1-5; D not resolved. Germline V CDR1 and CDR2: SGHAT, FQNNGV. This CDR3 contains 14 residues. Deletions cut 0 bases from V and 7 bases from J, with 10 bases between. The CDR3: CASSLERVGQPQHF. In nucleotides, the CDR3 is TGTGCCAGCAGCTTAGAGAGGGTTGGCCAGCCCCAGCATTTT. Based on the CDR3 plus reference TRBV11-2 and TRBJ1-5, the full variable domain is EAGVAQSPRYKIIEKRQSVAFWCNPISGHATLYWYQQILGQGPKLLIQFQNNGVVDDSQLPKDRFSAERLKGVDSTLKIQPAKLEDSAVYLCASSLERVGQPQHFGDGTRLSIL.

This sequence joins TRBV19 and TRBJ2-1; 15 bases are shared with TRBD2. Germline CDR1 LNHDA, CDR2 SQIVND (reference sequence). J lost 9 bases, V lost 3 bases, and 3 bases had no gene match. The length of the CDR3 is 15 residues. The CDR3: CASSIGLAGGSEQFF. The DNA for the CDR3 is TGTGCCAGTAGTATCGGACTAGCGGGAGGGAGTGAGCAGTTCTTC.

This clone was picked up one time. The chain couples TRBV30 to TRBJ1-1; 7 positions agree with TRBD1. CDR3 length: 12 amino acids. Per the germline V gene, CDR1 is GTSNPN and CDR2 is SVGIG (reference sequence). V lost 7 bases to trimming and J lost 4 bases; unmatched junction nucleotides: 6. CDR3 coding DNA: TGTGCCTTCCACAGGGGTAGCACTGAAGCTTTCTTT. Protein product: CAFHRGSTEAFF.

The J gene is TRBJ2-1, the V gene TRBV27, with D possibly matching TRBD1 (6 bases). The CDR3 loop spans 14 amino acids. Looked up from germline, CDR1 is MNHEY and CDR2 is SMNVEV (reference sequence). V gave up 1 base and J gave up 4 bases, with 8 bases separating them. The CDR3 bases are TGTGCCAGCAGTTTATTACAGGGATACAATGAGCAGTTCTTC. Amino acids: CASSLLQGYNEQFF.

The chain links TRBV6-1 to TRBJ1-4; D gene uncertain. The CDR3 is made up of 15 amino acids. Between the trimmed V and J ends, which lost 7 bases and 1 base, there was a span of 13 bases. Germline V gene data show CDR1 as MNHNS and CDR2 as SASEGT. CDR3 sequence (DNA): TGTGCCAGCACCAGGATGGAGGGAACTAATGAAAAACTGTTTTTT. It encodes CASTRMEGTNEKLFF.

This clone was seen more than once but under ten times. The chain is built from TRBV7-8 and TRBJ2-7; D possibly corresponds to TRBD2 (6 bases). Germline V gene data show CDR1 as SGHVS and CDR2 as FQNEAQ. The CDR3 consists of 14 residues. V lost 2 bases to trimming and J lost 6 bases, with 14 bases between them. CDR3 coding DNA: TGTGCCAGCAGCTTACGGGACTCGCCGATCGAGCAGTACTTC. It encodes CASSLRDSPIEQYF. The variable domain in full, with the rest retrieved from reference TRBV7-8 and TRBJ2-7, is GAGVSQSPRYKVAKRGQDVALRCDPISGHVSLFWYQQALGQGPEFLTYFQNEAQLDKSGLPSDRFFAERPEGSVSTLKIQRTQQEDSAVYLCASSLRDSPIEQYFGPGTRLTVT.

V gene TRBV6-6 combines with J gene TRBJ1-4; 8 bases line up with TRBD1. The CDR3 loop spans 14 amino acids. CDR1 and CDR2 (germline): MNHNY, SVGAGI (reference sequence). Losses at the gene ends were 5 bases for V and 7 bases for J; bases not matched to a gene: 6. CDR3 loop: CASSPTGGGEKLFF. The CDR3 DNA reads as TGTGCCAGCAGTCCAACAGGGGGAGGTGAAAAACTGTTTTTT.

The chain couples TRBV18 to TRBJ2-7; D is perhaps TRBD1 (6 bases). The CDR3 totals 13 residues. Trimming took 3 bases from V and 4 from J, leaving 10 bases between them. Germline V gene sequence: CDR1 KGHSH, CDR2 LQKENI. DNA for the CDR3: TGTGCCAGCTCACCGGGGGCCTTTTACGAGCAGTACTTC. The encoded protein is CASSPGAFYEQYF. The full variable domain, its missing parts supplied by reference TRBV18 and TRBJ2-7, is NAGVMQNPRHLVRRRGQEARLRCSPMKGHSHVYWYRQLPEEGLKFMVYLQKENIIDESGMPKERFSAEFPKEGPSILRIQQVVRGDSAAYFCASSPGAFYEQYFGPGTRLTVT.

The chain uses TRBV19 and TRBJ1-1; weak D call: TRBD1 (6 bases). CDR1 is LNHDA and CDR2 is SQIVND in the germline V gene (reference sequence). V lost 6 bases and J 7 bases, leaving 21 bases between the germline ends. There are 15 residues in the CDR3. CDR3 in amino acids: CASSFPHGGAGEAFF. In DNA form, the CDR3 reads TGTGCCAGTAGCTTTCCCCATGGGGGGGCAGGTGAAGCTTTCTTT.

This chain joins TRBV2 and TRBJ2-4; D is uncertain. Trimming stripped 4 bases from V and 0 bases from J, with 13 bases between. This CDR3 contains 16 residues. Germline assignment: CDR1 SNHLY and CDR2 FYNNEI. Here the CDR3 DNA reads TGTGCCAGCAGTGTTATACAGCTTCTAGCCAAAAACATTCAGTACTTC. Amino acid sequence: CASSVIQLLAKNIQYF.

CDR3 amino acids: CASSVDVLPYNEQFF. The CDR3 DNA follows: TGTGCCAGCAGCGTAGACGTGCTACCCTACAATGAGCAGTTCTTC. The chain employs TRBV9 and TRBJ2-1; D not certain. Germline V lookup: CDR1 SGDLS, CDR2 YYNGEE. V was clipped by 0 bases and J by 2 bases, with 9 bases between them. This CDR3 has 15 amino acids.

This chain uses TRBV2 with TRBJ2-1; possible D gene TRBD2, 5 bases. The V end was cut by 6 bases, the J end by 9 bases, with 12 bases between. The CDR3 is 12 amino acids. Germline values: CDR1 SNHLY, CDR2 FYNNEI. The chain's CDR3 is CASRRLAFEQFF. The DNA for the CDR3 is TGTGCCAGCAGGAGGCTAGCATTTGAGCAGTTCTTC.

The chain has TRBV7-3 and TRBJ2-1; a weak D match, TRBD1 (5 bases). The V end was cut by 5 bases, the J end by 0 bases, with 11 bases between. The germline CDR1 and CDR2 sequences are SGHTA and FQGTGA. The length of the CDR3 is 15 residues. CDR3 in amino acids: CASSLQESSYNEQFF. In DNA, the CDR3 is TGTGCCAGCAGCCTACAGGAGAGCTCCTACAATGAGCAGTTCTTC.

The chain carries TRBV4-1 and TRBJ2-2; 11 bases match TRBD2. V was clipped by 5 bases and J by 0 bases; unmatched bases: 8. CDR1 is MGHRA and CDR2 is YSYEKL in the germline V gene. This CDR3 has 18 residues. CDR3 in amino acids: CASSRDVGLAANTGELFF. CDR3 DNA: TGCGCCAGCAGCAGAGATGTGGGACTAGCGGCGAACACCGGGGAGCTGTTTTTT.

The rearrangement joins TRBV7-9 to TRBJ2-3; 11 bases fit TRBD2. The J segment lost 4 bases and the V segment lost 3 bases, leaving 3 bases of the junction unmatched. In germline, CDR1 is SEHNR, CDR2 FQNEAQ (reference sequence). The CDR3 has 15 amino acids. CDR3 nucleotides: TGTGCCAGCAGCTTTACTAGCGGGGGCCCAGATACGCAGTATTTT. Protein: CASSFTSGGPDTQYF.

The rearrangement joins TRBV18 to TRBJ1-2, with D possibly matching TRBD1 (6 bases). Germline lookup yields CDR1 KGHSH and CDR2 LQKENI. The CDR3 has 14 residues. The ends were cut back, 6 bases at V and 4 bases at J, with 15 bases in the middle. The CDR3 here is CASSPDRSFYGYTF. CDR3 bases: TGTGCCAGCTCTCCCGACAGGAGCTTCTATGGCTACACCTTC.

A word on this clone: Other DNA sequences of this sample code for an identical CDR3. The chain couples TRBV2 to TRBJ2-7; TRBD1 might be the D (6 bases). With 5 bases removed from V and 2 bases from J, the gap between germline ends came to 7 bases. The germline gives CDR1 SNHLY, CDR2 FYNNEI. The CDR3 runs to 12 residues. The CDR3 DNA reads TGTGCCAGCAGTAGACAGGCCTACGAGCAGTACGTC. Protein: CASSRQAYEQYV.

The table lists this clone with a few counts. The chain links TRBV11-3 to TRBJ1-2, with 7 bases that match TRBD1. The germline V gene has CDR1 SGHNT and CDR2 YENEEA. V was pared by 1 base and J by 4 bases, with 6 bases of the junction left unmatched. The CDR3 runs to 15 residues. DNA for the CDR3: TGTGCCAGCAGCTTAGGGACAGGTCTGTCCTATGGCTACACCTTC. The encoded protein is CASSLGTGLSYGYTF.

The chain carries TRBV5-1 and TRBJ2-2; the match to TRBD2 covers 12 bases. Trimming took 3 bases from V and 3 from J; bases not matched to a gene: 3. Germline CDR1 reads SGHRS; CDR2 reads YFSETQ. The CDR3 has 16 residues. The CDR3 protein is CASSSTSGSYTGELFF. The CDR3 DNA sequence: TGCGCCAGCAGCTCGACTAGCGGGAGTTACACCGGGGAGCTGTTTTTT. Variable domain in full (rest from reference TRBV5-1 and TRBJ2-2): KAGVTQTPRYLIKTRGQQVTLSCSPISGHRSVSWYQQTPGQGLQFLFEYFSETQRNKGNFPGRFSGRQFSNSRSEMNVSTLELGDSALYLCASSSTSGSYTGELFFGEGSRLTVL.